This TCR beta chain was recorded in a study of T-cell reconstitution after alpha-beta-depleted transplantation in children (dated by TCRdb to the mid-2010s). Some background on the complete study: The study quantitatively tracked T-cell immune reconstitution after TCRalphabeta/CD19-depleted allogeneic hematopoietic cell transplantation in children using TCR repertoire profiling.

The library was produced with PCR. The sequencing machine was an Illumina HiSeq 2500. To normalize quantification of the TCRbeta repertoire, the TCR libraries were built with molecular barcoding that relied on unique molecular identifiers. In-frame beta chains were kept once TCRdb had trimmed the public reads at Q25 with fastp and called clones with MiXCR. Rows are combined by CDR3 protein, so each entry shows the most common genes and DNA. A total of fewer than 200,000 distinct CDR3 sequences appear in this sample, around 6.8% of them only once. The ten most abundant clones make up 3% to 3.5% of the sample. In this sample, this clonotype turned up many times. No cognate antigen has been identified for it. Within one base of it there is no much larger clone, and no base qualities were kept. The clonotype comes from a human donor who donated a stem cell graft to a child with Wiskott-Aldrich syndrome. The sequences come from PBMCs from the stem cell graft donor, collected from the stem cell graft.

The DNA is as follows: TGTGCCAGCAGCTTAGCGCTAGCGGGGGTCTACAATGAGCAGTTCTTC. This encodes CASSLALAGVYNEQFF. This sequence uses TRBV7-2 and TRBJ2-1; TRBD2 aligns with 10 central bases. V trim: 0 bases; J trim: 3 bases; unmatched bases: 2. The CDR3 holds 16 amino acids from the cysteine to the phenylalanine. The sequence is cut down to CDR3 DNA, 48 bases in frame from base 1. CDR1 and CDR2 were assigned from the germline V gene as SGHTA and FQGNSA.